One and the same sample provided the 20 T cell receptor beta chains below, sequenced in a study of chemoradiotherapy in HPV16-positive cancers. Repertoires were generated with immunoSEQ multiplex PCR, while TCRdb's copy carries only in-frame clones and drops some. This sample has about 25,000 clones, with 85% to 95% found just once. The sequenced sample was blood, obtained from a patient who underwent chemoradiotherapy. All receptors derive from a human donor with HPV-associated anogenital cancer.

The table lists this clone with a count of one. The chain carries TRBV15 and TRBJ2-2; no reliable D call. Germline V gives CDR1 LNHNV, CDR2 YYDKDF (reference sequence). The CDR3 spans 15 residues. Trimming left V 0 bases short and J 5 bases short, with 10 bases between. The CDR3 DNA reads TGTGCCACCAGCAGAGATATGGCCGAGACCGGGGAGCTGTTTTTT. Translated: CATSRDMAETGELFF.

CDR3 DNA sequence: TGTGCCAGCAGCTTAGCGTTGGGGGGGCATGAAAAACTGTTTTTT. The encoded protein is CASSLALGGHEKLFF. The chain combines TRBV7-2 with TRBJ1-4, with D possibly TRBD1 on 6 matching bases. CDR1 is SGHTA and CDR2 is FQGNSA in the germline V gene. The CDR3 runs 15 residues. V was clipped by 0 bases and J by 6 bases, with 11 bases between them.

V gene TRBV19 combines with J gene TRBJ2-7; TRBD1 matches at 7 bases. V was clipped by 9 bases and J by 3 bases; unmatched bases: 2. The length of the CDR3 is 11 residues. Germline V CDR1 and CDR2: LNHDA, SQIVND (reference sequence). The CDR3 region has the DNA TGTGCCAGCGGGGACAGCTACGAGCAGTACTTC. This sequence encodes CASGDSYEQYF.

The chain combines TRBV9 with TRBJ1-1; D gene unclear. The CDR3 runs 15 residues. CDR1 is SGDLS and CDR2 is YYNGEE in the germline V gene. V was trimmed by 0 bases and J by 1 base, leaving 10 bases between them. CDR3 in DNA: TGTGCCAGCAGCGTAGCGGGAGGAGGGAACACTGAAGCTTTCTTT. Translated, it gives CASSVAGGGNTEAFF.

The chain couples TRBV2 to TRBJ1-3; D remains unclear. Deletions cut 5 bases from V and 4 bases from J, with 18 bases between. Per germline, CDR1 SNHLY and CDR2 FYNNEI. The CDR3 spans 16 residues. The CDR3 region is CASSRDRGPRGNTIYF. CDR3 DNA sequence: TGTGCCAGCAGTCGTGACCGAGGTCCCAGAGGAAACACCATATATTTT.

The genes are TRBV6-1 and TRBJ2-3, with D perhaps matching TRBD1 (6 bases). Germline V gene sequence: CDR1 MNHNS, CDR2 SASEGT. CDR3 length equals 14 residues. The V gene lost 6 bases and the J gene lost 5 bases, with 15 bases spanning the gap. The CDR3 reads CASRAGTMGDTQYF. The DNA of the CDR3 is TGTGCCAGCAGAGCCGGGACAATGGGAGATACGCAGTATTTT.

In nucleotides, the CDR3 is TGCGCCAGCGGACTAGCGGGGGGCCAAGAGACCCAGTACTTC. Encoded protein: CASGLAGGQETQYF. V and J are TRBV5-1 and TRBJ2-5; TRBD2 matches 14 bases. The length of the CDR3 is 14 residues. CDR1 and CDR2 (germline): SGHRS, YFSETQ. The junction had 0 bases not matched to a gene; V was cut back by 7 bases and J by 1 base. Full variable domain (outside the CDR3, taken from reference TRBV5-1 and TRBJ2-5): KAGVTQTPRYLIKTRGQQVTLSCSPISGHRSVSWYQQTPGQGLQFLFEYFSETQRNKGNFPGRFSGRQFSNSRSEMNVSTLELGDSALYLCASGLAGGQETQYFGPGTRLLVL.

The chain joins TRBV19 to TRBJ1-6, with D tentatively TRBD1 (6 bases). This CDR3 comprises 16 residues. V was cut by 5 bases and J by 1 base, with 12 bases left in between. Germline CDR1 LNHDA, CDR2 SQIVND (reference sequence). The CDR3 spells CASSSDRWSYNSPLHF. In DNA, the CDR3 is TGTGCCAGTAGTTCGGACAGATGGTCCTATAATTCACCCCTCCACTTT.

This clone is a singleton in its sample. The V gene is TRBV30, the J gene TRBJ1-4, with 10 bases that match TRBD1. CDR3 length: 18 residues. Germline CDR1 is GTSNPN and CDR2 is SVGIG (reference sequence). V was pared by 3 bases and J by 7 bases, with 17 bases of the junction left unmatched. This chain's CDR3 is CAWSVPGADRGQSEKLFF. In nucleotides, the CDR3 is TGTGCCTGGAGCGTCCCCGGGGCCGACAGGGGGCAAAGTGAAAAACTGTTTTTT.

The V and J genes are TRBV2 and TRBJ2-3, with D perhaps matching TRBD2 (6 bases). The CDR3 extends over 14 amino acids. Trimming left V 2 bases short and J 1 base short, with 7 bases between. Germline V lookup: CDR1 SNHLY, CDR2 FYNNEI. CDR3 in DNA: TGTGCCAGCAGTGAAACGGGGGGCACAGATACGCAGTATTTT. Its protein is CASSETGGTDTQYF.

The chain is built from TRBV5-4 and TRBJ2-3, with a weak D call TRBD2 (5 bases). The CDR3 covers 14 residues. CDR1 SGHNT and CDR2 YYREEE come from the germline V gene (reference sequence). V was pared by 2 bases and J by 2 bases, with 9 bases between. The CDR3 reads CASSFYGVTDTQYF. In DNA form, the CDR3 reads TGTGCCAGCAGCTTCTACGGGGTCACAGATACGCAGTATTTT.

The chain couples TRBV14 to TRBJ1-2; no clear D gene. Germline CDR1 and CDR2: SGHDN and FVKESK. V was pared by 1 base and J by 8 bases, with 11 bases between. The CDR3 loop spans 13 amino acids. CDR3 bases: TGTGCCAGCAGCCAAGCTATGGTCGGGGGCTACACCTTC. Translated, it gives CASSQAMVGGYTF.

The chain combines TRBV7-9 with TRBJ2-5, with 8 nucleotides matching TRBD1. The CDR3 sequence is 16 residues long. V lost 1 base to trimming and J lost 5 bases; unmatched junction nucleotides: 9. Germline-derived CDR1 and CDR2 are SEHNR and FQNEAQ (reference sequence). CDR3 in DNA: TGTGCCAGCAGCTTAGGGACAGGGCCCGCATGGGAGACCCAGTACTTC. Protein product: CASSLGTGPAWETQYF.

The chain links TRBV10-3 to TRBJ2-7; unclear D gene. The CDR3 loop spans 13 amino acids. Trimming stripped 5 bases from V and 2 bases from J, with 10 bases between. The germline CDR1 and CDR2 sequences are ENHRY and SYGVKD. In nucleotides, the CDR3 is TGTGCCATCAGTAAAGGGTACCCCTACGAGCAGTACTTC. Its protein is CAISKGYPYEQYF.

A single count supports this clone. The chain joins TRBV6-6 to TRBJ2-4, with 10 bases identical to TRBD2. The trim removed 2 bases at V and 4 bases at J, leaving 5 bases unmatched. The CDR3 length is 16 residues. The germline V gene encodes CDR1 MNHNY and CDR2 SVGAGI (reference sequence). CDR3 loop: CASSYEGLADKNIQYF. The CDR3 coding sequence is TGTGCCAGCAGTTACGAAGGACTAGCGGATAAAAACATTCAGTACTTC.

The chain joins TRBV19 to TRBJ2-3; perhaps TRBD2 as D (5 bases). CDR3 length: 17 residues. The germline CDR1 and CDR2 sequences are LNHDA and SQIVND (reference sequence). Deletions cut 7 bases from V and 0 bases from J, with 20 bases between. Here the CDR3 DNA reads TGTGCCAGTACCAGAACTCGGACTGCCGCTAGCACAGATACGCAGTATTTT. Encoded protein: CASTRTRTAASTDTQYF.

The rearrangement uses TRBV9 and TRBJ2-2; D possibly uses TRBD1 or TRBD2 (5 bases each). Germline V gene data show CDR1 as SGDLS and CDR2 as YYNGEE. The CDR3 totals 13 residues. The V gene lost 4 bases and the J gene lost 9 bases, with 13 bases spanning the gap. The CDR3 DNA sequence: TGTGCCAGCAGCCCACCTGGGGGTAGGGAGCTGTTTTTT. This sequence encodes CASSPPGGRELFF. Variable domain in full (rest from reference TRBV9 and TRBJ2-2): DSGVTQTPKHLITATGQRVTLRCSPRSGDLSVYWYQQSLDQGLQFLIQYYNGEERAKGNILERFSAQQFPDLHSELNLSSLELGDSALYFCASSPPGGRELFFGEGSRLTVL.

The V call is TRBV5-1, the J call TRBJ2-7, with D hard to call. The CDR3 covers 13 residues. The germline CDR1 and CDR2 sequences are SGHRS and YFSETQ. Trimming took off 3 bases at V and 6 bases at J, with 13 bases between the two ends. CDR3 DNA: TGCGCCAGCAGCTCGACTGATATCGCCGAGCAGTACTTC. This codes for CASSSTDIAEQYF. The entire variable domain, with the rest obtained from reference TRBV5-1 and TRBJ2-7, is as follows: KAGVTQTPRYLIKTRGQQVTLSCSPISGHRSVSWYQQTPGQGLQFLFEYFSETQRNKGNFPGRFSGRQFSNSRSEMNVSTLELGDSALYLCASSSTDIAEQYFGPGTRLTVT.

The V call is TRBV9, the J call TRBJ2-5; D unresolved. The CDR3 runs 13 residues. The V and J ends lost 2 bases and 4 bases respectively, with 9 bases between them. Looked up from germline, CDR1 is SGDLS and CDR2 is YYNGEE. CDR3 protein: CASSVNPGETQYF. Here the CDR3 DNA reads TGTGCCAGCAGCGTTAACCCGGGAGAGACCCAGTACTTC.

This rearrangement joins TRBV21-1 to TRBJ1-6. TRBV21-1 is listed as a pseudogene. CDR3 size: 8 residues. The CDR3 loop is CATPPLHF. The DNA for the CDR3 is TGTGCCACCCCTCCCCTCCACTTT.